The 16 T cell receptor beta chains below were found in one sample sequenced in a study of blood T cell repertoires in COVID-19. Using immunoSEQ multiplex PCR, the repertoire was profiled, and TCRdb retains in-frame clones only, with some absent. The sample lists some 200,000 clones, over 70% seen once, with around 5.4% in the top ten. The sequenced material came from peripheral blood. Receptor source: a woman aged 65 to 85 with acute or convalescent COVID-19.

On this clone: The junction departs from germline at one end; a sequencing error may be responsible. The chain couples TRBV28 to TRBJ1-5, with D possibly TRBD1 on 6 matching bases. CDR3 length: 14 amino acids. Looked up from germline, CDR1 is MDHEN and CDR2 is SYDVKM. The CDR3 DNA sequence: TGTGCCAGCCAACAGGGCCTTAGCCATCAGCCCCAGCATTTT. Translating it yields CASQQGLSHQPQHF.

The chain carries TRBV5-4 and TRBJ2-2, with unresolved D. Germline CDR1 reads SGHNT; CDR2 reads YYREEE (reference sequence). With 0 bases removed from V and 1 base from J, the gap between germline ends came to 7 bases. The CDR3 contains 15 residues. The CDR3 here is CASSLDPGNTGELFF. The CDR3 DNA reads TGTGCCAGCAGCTTGGATCCAGGGAACACCGGGGAGCTGTTTTTT.

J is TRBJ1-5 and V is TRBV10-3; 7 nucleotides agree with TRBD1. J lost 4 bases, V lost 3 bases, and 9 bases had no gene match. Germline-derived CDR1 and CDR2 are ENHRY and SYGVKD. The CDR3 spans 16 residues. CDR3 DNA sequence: TGTGCCATCAGTGAATCTTGGGGACAGTGGAATCAGCCCCAGCATTTT. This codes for CAISESWGQWNQPQHF.

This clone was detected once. The chain's CDR3 is CASSQTDNSDPNTGELFF. The CDR3 DNA follows: TGTGCCAGCTCGCAGACAGACAACTCGGACCCAAACACCGGGGAGCTGTTTTTT. This chain joins TRBV18 and TRBJ2-2; a weak D match, TRBD1 (5 bases). The CDR3 contains 18 residues. Trimming shortened V by 6 bases and J by 2 bases, and 22 bases separated the two germline ends. CDR1 and CDR2 from the germline V gene are KGHSH and LQKENI. Full variable domain (outside the CDR3, taken from reference TRBV18 and TRBJ2-2): NAGVMQNPRHLVRRRGQEARLRCSPMKGHSHVYWYRQLPEEGLKFMVYLQKENIIDESGMPKERFSAEFPKEGPSILRIQQVVRGDSAAYFCASSQTDNSDPNTGELFFGEGSRLTVL.

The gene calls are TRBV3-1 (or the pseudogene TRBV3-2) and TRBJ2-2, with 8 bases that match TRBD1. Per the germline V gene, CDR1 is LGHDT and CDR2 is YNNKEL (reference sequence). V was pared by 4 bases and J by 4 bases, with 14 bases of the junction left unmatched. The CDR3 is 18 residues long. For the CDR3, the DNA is TGTGCCAGCAGCCGAAACCCCCAGGGGGCAAGGGCCACCGGGGAGCTGTTTTTT. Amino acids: CASSRNPQGARATGELFF.

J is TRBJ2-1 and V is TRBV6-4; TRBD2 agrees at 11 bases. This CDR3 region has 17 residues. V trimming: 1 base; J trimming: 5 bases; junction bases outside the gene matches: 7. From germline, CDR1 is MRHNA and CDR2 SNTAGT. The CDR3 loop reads CASSDYAGTSGNNEQFF. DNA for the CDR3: TGTGCCAGCAGTGACTACGCCGGGACTAGCGGAAACAATGAGCAGTTCTTC.

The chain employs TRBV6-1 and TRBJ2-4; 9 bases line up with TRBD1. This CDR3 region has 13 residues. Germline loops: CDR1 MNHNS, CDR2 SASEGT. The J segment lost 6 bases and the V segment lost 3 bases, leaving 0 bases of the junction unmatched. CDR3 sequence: CASSEDRGNIQYF. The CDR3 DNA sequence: TGTGCCAGCAGTGAGGACAGGGGAAACATTCAGTACTTC.

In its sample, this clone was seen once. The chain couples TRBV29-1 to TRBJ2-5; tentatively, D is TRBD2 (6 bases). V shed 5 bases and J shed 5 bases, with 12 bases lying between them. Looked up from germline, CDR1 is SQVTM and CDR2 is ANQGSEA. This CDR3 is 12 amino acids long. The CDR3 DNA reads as TGCAGCGTTTCCCGGGAGACGGAGACCCAGTACTTC. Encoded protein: CSVSRETETQYF.

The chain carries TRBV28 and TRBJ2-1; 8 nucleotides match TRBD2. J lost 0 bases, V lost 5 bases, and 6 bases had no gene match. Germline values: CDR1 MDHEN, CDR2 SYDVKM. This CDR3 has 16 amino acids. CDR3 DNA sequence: TGTGCCAGCAGTCCGGGGGGGCGGAGCTCCTACAATGAGCAGTTCTTC. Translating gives CASSPGGRSSYNEQFF. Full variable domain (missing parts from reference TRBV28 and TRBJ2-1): DVKVTQSSRYLVKRTGEKVFLECVQDMDHENMFWYRQDPGLGLRLIYFSYDVKMKEKGDIPEGYSVSREKKERFSLILESASTNQTSMYLCASSPGGRSSYNEQFFGPGTRLTVL.

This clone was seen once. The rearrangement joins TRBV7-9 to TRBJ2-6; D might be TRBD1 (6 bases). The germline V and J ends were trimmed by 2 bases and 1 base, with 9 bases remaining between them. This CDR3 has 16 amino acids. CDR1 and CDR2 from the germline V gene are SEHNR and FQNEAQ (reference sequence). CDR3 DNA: TGTGCCAGCAGCTTATGGGGGCTGTCTGGGGCCAACGTCCTGACTTTC. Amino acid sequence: CASSLWGLSGANVLTF.

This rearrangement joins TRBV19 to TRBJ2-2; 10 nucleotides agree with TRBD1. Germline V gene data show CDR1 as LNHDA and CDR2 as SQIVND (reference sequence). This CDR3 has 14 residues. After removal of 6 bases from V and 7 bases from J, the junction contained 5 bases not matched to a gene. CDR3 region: CASRGQGGHGELFF. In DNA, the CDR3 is TGTGCCAGTAGAGGACAGGGGGGTCACGGGGAGCTGTTTTTT.

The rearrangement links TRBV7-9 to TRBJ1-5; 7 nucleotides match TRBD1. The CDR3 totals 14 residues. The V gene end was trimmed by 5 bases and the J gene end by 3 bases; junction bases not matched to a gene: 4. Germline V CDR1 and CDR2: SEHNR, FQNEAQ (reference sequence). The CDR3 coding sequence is TGTGCCAGCAGCCTTGGGACAGCCAATCAGCCCCAGCATTTT. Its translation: CASSLGTANQPQHF. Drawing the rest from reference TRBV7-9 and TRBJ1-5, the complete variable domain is DTGVSQNPRHKITKRGQNVTFRCDPISEHNRLYWYRQTLGQGPEFLTYFQNEAQLEKSRLLSDRFSAERPKGSFSTLEIQRTEQGDSAMYLCASSLGTANQPQHFGDGTRLSIL.

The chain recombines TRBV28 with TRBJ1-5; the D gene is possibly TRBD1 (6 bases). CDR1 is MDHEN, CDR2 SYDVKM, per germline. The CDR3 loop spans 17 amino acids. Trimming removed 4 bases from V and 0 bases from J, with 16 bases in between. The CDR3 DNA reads TGTGCCAGCAGTTCCAGGGACACTATCTTTAGCAATCAGCCCCAGCATTTT. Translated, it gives CASSSRDTIFSNQPQHF. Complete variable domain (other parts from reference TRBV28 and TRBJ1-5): DVKVTQSSRYLVKRTGEKVFLECVQDMDHENMFWYRQDPGLGLRLIYFSYDVKMKEKGDIPEGYSVSREKKERFSLILESASTNQTSMYLCASSSRDTIFSNQPQHFGDGTRLSIL.

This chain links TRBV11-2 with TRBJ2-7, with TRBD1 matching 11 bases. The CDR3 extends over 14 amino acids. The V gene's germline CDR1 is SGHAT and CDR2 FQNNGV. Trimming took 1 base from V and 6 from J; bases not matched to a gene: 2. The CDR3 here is CASSLGTGGVEQYF. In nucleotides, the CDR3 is TGTGCCAGCAGCTTAGGGACAGGGGGCGTCGAGCAGTACTTC.

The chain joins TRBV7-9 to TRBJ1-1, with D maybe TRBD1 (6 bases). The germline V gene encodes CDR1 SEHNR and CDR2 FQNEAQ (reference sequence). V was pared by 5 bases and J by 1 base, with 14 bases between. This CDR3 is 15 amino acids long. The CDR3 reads CASSPLRDKNTEAFF. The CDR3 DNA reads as TGTGCCAGCAGCCCACTCCGGGACAAGAACACTGAAGCTTTCTTT.

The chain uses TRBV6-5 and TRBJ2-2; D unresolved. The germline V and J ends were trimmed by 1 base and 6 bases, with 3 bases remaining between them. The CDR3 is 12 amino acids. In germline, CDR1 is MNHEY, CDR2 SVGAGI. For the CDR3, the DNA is TGTGCCAGCAGTTACTTAGCCGGGGAGCTGTTTTTT. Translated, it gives CASSYLAGELFF.